This T cell receptor (beta chain) was obtained from a study of neurological immune-mediated disorders. TCRdb processed the 5' RACE reads anew with MiXCR; each CDR3 protein has one entry. The table lists approximately 46,000 distinct CDR3 sequences, 3% of them singletons, with approximately 16% in the top ten. At least ten counts were recorded for this clonotype. The CDR3 totals 16 residues. Germline-derived CDR1 and CDR2 are DFQATT and SNEGSKA (reference sequence). V gave up 6 bases and J gave up 4 bases, with 24 bases separating them. The TCR sequence derives from a woman aged 50 to 60 with multiple sclerosis. Source material: PBMCs. V is TRBV20-1 and J is TRBJ1-1, with D tentatively TRBD1 (5 bases). The DNA of the CDR3 is TGCAGTGCCCTTAAAGGAAGGGGCGCGCGGGGCACTGAAGCTTTCTTT. It yields the protein CSALKGRGARGTEAFF.